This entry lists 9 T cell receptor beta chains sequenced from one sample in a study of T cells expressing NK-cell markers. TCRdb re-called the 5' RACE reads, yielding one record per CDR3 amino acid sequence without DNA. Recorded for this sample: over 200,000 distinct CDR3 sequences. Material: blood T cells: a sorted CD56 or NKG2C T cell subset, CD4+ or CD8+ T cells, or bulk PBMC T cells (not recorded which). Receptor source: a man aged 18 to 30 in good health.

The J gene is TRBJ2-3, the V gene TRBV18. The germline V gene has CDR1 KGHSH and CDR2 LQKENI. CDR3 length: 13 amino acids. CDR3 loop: CASSRDATDTQYF.

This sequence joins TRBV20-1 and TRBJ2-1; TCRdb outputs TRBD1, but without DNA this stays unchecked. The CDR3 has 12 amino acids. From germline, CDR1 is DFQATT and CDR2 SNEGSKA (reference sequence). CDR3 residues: CSPLFLANEQFF.

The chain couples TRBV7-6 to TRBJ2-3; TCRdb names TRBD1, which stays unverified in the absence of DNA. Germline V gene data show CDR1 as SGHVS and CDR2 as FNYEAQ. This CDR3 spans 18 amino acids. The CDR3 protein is CASSLTEGHKTRADTQYF.

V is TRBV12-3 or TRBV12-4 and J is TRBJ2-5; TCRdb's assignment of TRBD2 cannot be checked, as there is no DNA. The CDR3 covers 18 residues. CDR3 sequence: CASSLAGLAGVGLETQYF.

CDR3 region: CASSLRTDFQETQYF. The gene calls are TRBV7-2 and TRBJ2-5; checking the TCRdb D call of TRBD1 is not possible without DNA. The CDR3 consists of 15 residues. Germline CDR1 SGHTA, CDR2 FQGNSA.

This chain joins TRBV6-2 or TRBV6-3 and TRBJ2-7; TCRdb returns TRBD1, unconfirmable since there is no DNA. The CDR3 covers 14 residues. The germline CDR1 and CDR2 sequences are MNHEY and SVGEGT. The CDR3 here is CASSGRDLLYEQYF.

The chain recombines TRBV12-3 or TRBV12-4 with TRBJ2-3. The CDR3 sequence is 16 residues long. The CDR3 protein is CASSLLELASTDTQYF.

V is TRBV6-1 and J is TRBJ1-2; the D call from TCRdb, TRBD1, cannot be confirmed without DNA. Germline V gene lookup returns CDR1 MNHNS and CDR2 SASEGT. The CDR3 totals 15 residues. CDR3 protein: CASSAGGARGNGYTF.

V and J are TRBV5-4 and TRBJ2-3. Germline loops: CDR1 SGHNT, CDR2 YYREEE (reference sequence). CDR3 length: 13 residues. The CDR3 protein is CASSTLDTDTQYF.